What follows describes a single T cell receptor (beta chain). The antigen is unknown. The CDR3 contains 15 residues. Per the germline V gene, CDR1 is MNHNY and CDR2 is SVGAGI (reference sequence). Trimming removed 6 bases at V and 10 bases at J, with 19 bases between. Negatively enriched CD4+ T cells were divided by CD45RA into naive and memory. The sample is drawn from a study of shared clonotypes between healthy human individuals. Study summary: Per-donor plates numbered three CD4 naive, three CD4 memory, two CD8 naive and one CD8 memory. Study observations and caveats: Researchers found naive subsets generally carried larger estimated richness than memory subsets. Relative to their counterparts shared across all four donors, non-shared clonotypes exhibited diminished generation probabilities.

Using immunoSEQ multiplex PCR, the repertoire was profiled, and TCRdb retains in-frame clones only, with some absent. The table includes about 2 million clones, roughly 96% detected once. V gene TRBV6-6 combines with J gene TRBJ1-6; D call uncertain. The sequence derives from a man younger than 35 in good health. Sequencing used naive CD4+ T cells sorted from blood. As for subset: CD45RA+ positively selected. CDR3 protein: CASRSGTGTGSPLHF. CDR3 bases: TGTGCCAGCAGATCAGGTACCGGCACGGGGTCACCCCTCCACTTT.